The T cell receptor (beta chain) under discussion was sequenced for a study of identical twins. Germline V lookup: CDR1 DFQATT, CDR2 SNEGSKA (reference sequence). Between the trimmed V and J ends, which lost 1 base and 0 bases, there was a span of 9 bases. The CDR3 is 14 residues long. TCRdb re-derived calls from the 5' RACE reads in MiXCR, one entry per CDR3 protein. The sample carries 280,000 or so distinct CDR3 sequences, about 8.1% recorded once. No donor was unhealthy or non-Caucasian. A further study also used this sample, focusing on yellow fever vaccine responses in identical twins.

The chain combines TRBV20-1 with TRBJ1-1; D gene unclear. Sequencing was done on a sample of memory (CD45RO+) T cells sorted from blood. The clonotype was recovered from a woman under 30 in good health. The CDR3 DNA reads TGCAGTGCTAGAGCTGGCAGCCTGAACACTGAAGCTTTCTTT. This sequence encodes CSARAGSLNTEAFF.